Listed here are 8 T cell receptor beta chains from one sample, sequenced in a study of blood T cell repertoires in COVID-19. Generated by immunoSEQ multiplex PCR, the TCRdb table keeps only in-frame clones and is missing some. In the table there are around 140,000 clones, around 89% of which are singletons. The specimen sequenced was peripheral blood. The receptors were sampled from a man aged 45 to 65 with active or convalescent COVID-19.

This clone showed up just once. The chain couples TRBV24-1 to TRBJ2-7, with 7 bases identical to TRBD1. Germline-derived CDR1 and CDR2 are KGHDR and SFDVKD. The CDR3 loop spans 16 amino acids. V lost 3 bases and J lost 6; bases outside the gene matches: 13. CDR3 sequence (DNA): TGTGCCACCAGTGATCCGAGAGACAGGGATATCGGCGAGCAGTACTTC. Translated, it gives CATSDPRDRDIGEQYF.

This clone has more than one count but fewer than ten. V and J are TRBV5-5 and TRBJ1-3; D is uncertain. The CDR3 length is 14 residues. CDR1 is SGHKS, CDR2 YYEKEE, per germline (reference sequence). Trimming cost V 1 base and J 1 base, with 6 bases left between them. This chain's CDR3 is CASSLSGSGNTIYF. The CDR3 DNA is TGTGCCAGCAGCTTGTCAGGATCTGGAAACACCATATATTTT.

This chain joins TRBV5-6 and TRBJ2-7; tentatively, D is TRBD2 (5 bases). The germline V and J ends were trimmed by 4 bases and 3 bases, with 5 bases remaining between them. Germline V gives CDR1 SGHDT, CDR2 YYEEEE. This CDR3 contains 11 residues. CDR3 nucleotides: TGTGCCAGCAGCCGGGGCTACGAGCAGTACTTC. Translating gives CASSRGYEQYF.

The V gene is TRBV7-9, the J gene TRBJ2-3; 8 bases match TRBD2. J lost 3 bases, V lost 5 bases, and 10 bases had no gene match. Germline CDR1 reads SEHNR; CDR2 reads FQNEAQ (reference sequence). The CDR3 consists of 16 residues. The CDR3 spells CASSTTGLGGTDTQYF. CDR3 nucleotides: TGTGCCAGCAGCACGACGGGACTAGGGGGAACAGATACGCAGTATTTT.

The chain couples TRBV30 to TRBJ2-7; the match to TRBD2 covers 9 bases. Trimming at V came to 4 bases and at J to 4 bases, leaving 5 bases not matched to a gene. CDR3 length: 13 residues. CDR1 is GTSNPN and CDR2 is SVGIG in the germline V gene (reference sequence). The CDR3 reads CAWNGREGYEQYF. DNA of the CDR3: TGTGCCTGGAATGGGCGGGAGGGGTACGAGCAGTACTTC. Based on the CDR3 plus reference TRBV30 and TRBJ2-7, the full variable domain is SQTIHQWPATLVQPVGSPLSLECTVEGTSNPNLYWYRQAAGRGLQLLFYSVGIGQISSEVPQNLSASRPQDRQFILSSKKLLLSDSGFYLCAWNGREGYEQYFGPGTRLTVT.

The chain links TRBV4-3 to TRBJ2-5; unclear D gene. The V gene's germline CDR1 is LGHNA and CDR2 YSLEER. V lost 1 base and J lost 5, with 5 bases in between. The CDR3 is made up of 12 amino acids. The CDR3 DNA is TGCGCCAGCAGCCAAGGTTCGGAGACCCAGTACTTC. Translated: CASSQGSETQYF.

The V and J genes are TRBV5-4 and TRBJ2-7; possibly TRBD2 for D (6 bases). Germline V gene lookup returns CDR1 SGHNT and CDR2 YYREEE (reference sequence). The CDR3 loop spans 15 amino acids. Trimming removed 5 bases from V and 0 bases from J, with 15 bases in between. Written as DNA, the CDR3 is TGTGCCAGCAGGACGGGTCTAGCGCTCTCCTACGAGCAGTACTTC. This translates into CASRTGLALSYEQYF.

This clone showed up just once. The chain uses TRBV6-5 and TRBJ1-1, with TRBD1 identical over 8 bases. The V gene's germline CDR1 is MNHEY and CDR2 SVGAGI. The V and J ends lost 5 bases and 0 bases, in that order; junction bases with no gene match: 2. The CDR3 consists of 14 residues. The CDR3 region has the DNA TGTGCCAGCAGTAAGGGACAGGTGAACACTGAAGCTTTCTTT. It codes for CASSKGQVNTEAFF.